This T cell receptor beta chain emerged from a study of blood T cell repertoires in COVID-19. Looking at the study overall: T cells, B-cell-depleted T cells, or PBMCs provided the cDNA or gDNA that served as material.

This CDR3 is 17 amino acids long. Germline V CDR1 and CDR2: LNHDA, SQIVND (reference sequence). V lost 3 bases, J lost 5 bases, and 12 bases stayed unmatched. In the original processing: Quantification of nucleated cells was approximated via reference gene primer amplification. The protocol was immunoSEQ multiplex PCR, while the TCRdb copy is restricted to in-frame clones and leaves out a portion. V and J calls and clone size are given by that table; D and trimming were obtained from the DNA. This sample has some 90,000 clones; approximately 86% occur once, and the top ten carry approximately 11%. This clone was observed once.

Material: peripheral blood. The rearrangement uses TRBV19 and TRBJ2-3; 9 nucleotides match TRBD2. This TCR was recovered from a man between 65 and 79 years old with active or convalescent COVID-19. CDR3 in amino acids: CASSIGPFSGGKDTQYF. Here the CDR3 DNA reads TGTGCCAGTAGTATCGGCCCTTTTAGCGGGGGAAAAGATACGCAGTATTTT.